This T cell receptor beta chain was observed in a study of CD8 T cells in ankylosing spondylitis. Whole-study findings and limits: There was a TCR beta motif, made of roughly eight highly homologous variants, that appeared characteristic of ankylosing spondylitis blood. Some of the motif variants had earlier been found in reactive arthritis patients' fluid and blood. From matched ankylosing spondylitis synovial fluid, disease-linked clones were reportedly recovered at significantly enriched levels.

In the case of this clonotype: Its antigen is undetermined.

The length of the CDR3 is 14 residues. The V gene's germline CDR1 is ENHRY and CDR2 SYGVKD. V trimming: 5 bases; J trimming: 3 bases; junction bases outside the gene matches: 6. Libraries of TCR beta came from quantitative 5'-RACE with molecular barcodes. TCRdb processed the 5' RACE reads anew with MiXCR; each CDR3 protein has one entry. The repertoire includes under 950,000 distinct CDR3 sequences, around 17% of them detected once, and around a fifth sits in the top ten. The clonotype originates from a male donor with ankylosing spondylitis. The chain carries TRBV10-3 and TRBJ2-7; 8 bases map to TRBD1. Material for sequencing was blood, either unsorted or a sorted T cell fraction (not recorded which). In DNA form, the CDR3 reads TGTGCCATCAGTCAACAGGGGGACGGCTACGAGCAGTACTTC. Translated, it gives CAISQQGDGYEQYF.